This T cell receptor (beta chain) was sequenced during a study of Graves' ophthalmopathy and Graves' hyperthyroidism. Study information: Peripheral blood was gathered at the point of initial diagnosis, before any treatment started.

Scientists amplified the TCR beta CDR3 regions from RNA transcripts. Second-round multiplex PCR came after first-round RT-PCR with HTBI primers. In TCRdb, the multiplex PCR reads were re-called with MiXCR into one record per CDR3 protein. The data show around 400,000 distinct CDR3 sequences, around 21% seen once. Study-wide points: This model predicted ophthalmopathy progression (sensitivity roughly 64%, specificity about 72%). The blood repertoire also included most expanded thyroid clonotypes above 0.001 frequency.

This clonotype was counted between two and nine times. Its antigen remains unknown. Trimming took 6 bases from V and 3 from J; bases not matched to a gene: 10. The germline V gene encodes CDR1 SQVTM and CDR2 ANQGSEA. The CDR3 is 15 amino acids. The chain uses TRBV29-1 and TRBJ1-2; 10 bases align to TRBD1. The sample was peripheral blood. The source of this sequence is a woman between 18 and 30 years old with stable Graves' hyperthyroidism. The CDR3 nucleotides are TGCAGCGTGGGACAGGGGACTAGGGGGTACTATGGCTACACCTTC. Protein sequence: CSVGQGTRGYYGYTF.